Below are 3 T cell receptor beta chains sequenced from a single sample in a study of blood T cell repertoires in COVID-19. Method: immunoSEQ multiplex PCR; TCRdb's copy keeps in-frame clones and lacks some. The sample carries fewer than 400,000 clones, 70% to 90% recorded once. Sequencing input: PBMCs or T cells enriched from blood (not recorded which). The receptor source for this set is a young man who had recovered from COVID-19.

The genes are TRBV6-5 and TRBJ1-2; D gene uncertain. Germline CDR1 is MNHEY and CDR2 is SVGAGI. This CDR3 is 12 amino acids long. Trimming took off 4 bases at V and 8 bases at J, with 11 bases between the two ends. The CDR3 DNA sequence: TGTGCCAGCAGTTCGGGATTAGGGGGCTACACCTTC. Protein sequence: CASSSGLGGYTF.

The chain has TRBV27 and TRBJ2-6; TRBD2 is a possible D gene (5 bases). V lost 0 bases and J 2 bases, leaving 8 bases between the germline ends. Per germline, CDR1 MNHEY and CDR2 SMNVEV (reference sequence). The CDR3 has 16 residues. The DNA of the CDR3 is TGTGCCAGCAGTTTATCGCGGGTCCCTGGGGCCAACGTCCTGACTTTC. It codes for CASSLSRVPGANVLTF. Full variable domain (rest looked up from reference TRBV27 and TRBJ2-6): EAQVTQNPRYLITVTGKKLTVTCSQNMNHEYMSWYRQDPGLGLRQIYYSMNVEVTDKGDVPEGYKVSRKEKRNFPLILESPSPNQTSLYFCASSLSRVPGANVLTFGAGSRLTVL.

The genes are TRBV5-1 and TRBJ1-4; tentative D call: TRBD1 (6 bases). This CDR3 region has 15 residues. V was trimmed by 0 bases and J by 8 bases, leaving 14 bases between them. Germline V gives CDR1 SGHRS, CDR2 YFSETQ. This CDR3 is CASSLDGTRGEKLFF. The CDR3 DNA is TGCGCCAGCAGCTTGGATGGGACCAGGGGCGAAAAACTGTTTTTT.